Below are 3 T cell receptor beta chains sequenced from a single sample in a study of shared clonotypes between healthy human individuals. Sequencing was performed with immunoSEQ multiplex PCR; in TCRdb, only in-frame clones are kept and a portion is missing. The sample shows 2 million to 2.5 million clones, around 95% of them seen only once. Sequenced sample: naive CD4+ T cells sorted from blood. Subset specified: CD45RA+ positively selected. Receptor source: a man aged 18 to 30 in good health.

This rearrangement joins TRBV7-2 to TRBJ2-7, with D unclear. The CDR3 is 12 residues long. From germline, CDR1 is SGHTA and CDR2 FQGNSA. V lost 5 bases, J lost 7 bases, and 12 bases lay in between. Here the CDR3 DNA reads TGTGCCAGCAGCCGGACCAGCCGGGAGCAGTACTTC. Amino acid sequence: CASSRTSREQYF.

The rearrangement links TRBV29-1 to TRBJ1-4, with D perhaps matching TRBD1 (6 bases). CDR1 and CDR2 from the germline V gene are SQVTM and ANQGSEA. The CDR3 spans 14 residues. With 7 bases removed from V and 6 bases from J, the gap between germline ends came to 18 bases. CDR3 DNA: TGCAGCGCCTACCGTTTACAGGGTTATGAAAAACTGTTTTTT. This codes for CSAYRLQGYEKLFF.

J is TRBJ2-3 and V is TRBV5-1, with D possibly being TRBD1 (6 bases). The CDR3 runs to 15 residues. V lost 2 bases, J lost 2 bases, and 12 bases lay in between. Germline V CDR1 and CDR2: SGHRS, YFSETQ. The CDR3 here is CASSLQGFITDTQYF. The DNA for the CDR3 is TGCGCCAGCAGCTTACAGGGCTTTATCACAGATACGCAGTATTTT.